The clone carrying this T cell receptor (beta chain) showed up many times. Noted time point: newly diagnosed GD, antithyroid drugs for less than 3 months. PBMC RNA was the source of the TCR library. The sample belongs to a study of regulatory T cells in long-lasting Graves disease. According to the study, TCR beta libraries were built with iRepertoire HTBI primers and CDR3-region Arm-PCR. MiXCR was run by TCRdb on the multiplex PCR reads, yielding one entry per CDR3 protein. The sample includes about 210,000 distinct CDR3 sequences, 15% to 20% of them seen just once. Between the trimmed V and J ends, which lost 4 bases and 2 bases, there was a span of 13 bases. Germline assignment: CDR1 SGDLS and CDR2 YYNGEE. The CDR3 runs 14 residues. This sample was also put to use in a study of T cells in Graves' hyperthyroidism and ophthalmopathy.

The specimen comprised peripheral blood mononuclear cells (PBMCs), sampled at new diagnosis, from a patient treated with antithyroid drugs. The TCR comes from a woman aged 25 to 39 with Graves disease. V is TRBV9 and J is TRBJ2-7; D may correspond to TRBD1 or TRBD2 (6 bases each). DNA of the CDR3: TGTGCCAGCAGCCCCTATGGGGGGCCCTACGAGCAGTACTTC. It yields the protein CASSPYGGPYEQYF.